The 22 T cell receptor beta chains presented below share a single source sample, sequenced in a study of cytomegalovirus exposure and HLA in healthy donors. The PCR had 60 Vbeta and 13 Jbeta primers. Repertoires were generated with immunoSEQ multiplex PCR, while TCRdb's copy carries only in-frame clones and drops some. The sample has 110,000 to 150,000 clones, roughly four fifths seen once. Sequenced sample: PBMCs. These receptors were obtained from a human donor in good health.

This sequence joins TRBV27 and TRBJ2-7; 7 bases agree with TRBD2. Germline V gives CDR1 MNHEY, CDR2 SMNVEV (reference sequence). V lost 5 bases to trimming and J lost 3 bases; unmatched junction nucleotides: 4. This CDR3 is 13 amino acids long. CDR3 loop: CASSPPGGYEQYF. The CDR3 nucleotides are TGTGCCAGCAGTCCCCCGGGGGGCTACGAGCAGTACTTC.

This rearrangement joins TRBV25-1 to TRBJ2-5, with 9 nucleotides matching TRBD1. This CDR3 is 14 amino acids long. Germline V gene lookup returns CDR1 MGHDK and CDR2 SYGVNS. With V trimmed by 3 bases and J by 13 bases, 12 bases remained unmatched. The CDR3, as DNA: TGTGCCAGCAGTGATAAAGGACAGGGGCCCCCCCGGTACTTC. Translation gives CASSDKGQGPPRYF.

The chain carries TRBV5-5 and TRBJ1-2; the D is unclear. The CDR3 runs to 12 residues. V gave up 3 bases and J gave up 5 bases, with 8 bases separating them. CDR1 is SGHKS, CDR2 YYEKEE, per germline (reference sequence). CDR3 region: CASSSRGYGYTF. The CDR3 region has the DNA TGTGCCAGCAGCTCCCGGGGATATGGCTACACCTTC. The full variable domain, with the rest looked up from reference TRBV5-5 and TRBJ1-2, is DAGVTQSPTHLIKTRGQQVTLRCSPISGHKSVSWYQQVLGQGPQFIFQYYEKEERGRGNFPDRFSARQFPNYSSELNVNALLLGDSALYLCASSSRGYGYTFGSGTRLTVV.

This clone appeared once. The germline gene is not matched at one end of the junction; a read error may be the cause. The gene calls are TRBV4-1 and TRBJ1-3, with 8 bases lining up with TRBD1. The CDR3 totals 16 residues. Germline CDR1 is MGHRA and CDR2 is YSYEKL. The CDR3 region has the DNA TGCGCCAGCACCCAAGCAGGGGGCGAAGTTGGAAACACCATATATTTT. Protein: CASTQAGGEVGNTIYF.

The chain has TRBV29-1 and TRBJ2-6; no definite D call. This CDR3 spans 13 amino acids. Trimming took 6 bases from V and 1 from J, leaving 7 bases between them. Germline assignment: CDR1 SQVTM and CDR2 ANQGSEA. In DNA form, the CDR3 reads TGCAGCGTCTACAGTTCTGGGGCCAACGTCCTGACTTTC. Its translation is CSVYSSGANVLTF.

This clone was counted only a few times. The V gene is TRBV7-9, the J gene TRBJ2-7, with TRBD1 as a possible D gene (6 bases). V lost 5 bases to trimming and J lost 6 bases, with 17 bases between them. The CDR3 length is 14 residues. Looked up from germline, CDR1 is SEHNR and CDR2 is FQNEAQ (reference sequence). CDR3 coding DNA: TGTGCCAGCAGCGCCGGGACATTTGCTGCCGAGCAGTACTTC. This sequence encodes CASSAGTFAAEQYF.

This clone was found once. The V gene is TRBV27, the J gene TRBJ2-1; TRBD1 is a possible D gene (6 bases). V lost 3 bases and J 3 bases, leaving 9 bases between the germline ends. This CDR3 spans 14 amino acids. The germline gives CDR1 MNHEY, CDR2 SMNVEV (reference sequence). CDR3 loop: CASSFPGDYNEQFF. CDR3 sequence (DNA): TGTGCCAGCAGTTTTCCAGGGGACTACAATGAGCAGTTCTTC.

The J gene is TRBJ1-2, the V gene TRBV9; D is ambiguous. Germline V gene sequence: CDR1 SGDLS, CDR2 YYNGEE. This CDR3 is 15 amino acids long. V was shortened by 3 bases and J by 6 bases, with 18 bases between the two germline ends. CDR3 nucleotide sequence: TGTGCCAGCAGCGAAGGAGCAACCCAACCGGATGGCTACACCTTC. Amino acids: CASSEGATQPDGYTF.

This chain connects TRBV11-3 to TRBJ2-1, with TRBD2 identical over 12 bases. Germline V gene data show CDR1 as SGHNT and CDR2 as YENEEA. This CDR3 contains 15 residues. V trimming: 3 bases; J trimming: 7 bases; junction bases outside the gene matches: 4. CDR3 amino acids: CASSFRTSGVNEQFF. CDR3 bases: TGTGCCAGCAGCTTCCGGACTAGCGGGGTGAATGAGCAGTTCTTC.

The rearrangement joins TRBV5-1 to TRBJ2-7; TRBD1 agrees at 9 bases. V was pared by 0 bases and J by 3 bases, with 4 bases of the junction left unmatched. CDR1 SGHRS and CDR2 YFSETQ come from the germline V gene. There are 15 residues in the CDR3. The CDR3 bases are TGCGCCAGCAGCTTGGAGGGGACAGGGCGCTACGAGCAGTACTTC. Translation gives CASSLEGTGRYEQYF.

The chain uses TRBV6-5 and TRBJ1-5; the match to TRBD1 covers 7 bases. V lost 6 bases and J lost 2; bases outside the gene matches: 7. The CDR3 is 15 amino acids. Germline assignment: CDR1 MNHEY and CDR2 SVGAGI. The CDR3 DNA is TGTGCCAGCAGGTTACAGGGGACGGGCAATCAGCCCCAGCATTTT. This codes for CASRLQGTGNQPQHF.

The V and J genes are TRBV5-1 and TRBJ1-2; 7 bases map to TRBD1. The CDR3 runs to 14 residues. J gave up 2 bases and V 2 bases, and 3 bases lay outside the gene matches. CDR1 SGHRS and CDR2 YFSETQ come from the germline V gene. CDR3 in amino acids: CASSFRDRNYGYTF. The CDR3 region has the DNA TGCGCCAGCAGCTTTCGGGACAGAAACTATGGCTACACCTTC.

The chain couples TRBV11-2 to TRBJ2-7; TRBD1 matches 8 bases. Germline V gene data show CDR1 as SGHAT and CDR2 as FQNNGV. The V gene end was trimmed by 6 bases and the J gene end by 4 bases; junction bases not matched to a gene: 8. This CDR3 spans 14 amino acids. CDR3 protein: CASRMIQGAYEQYF. The CDR3 nucleotides read TGTGCCAGCAGAATGATTCAGGGGGCTTACGAGCAGTACTTC.

The chain couples TRBV1 to TRBJ2-5; TRBD2, as called in the table, went unchecked against the DNA. TRBV1 is assigned pseudogene status. The CDR3 spans 15 residues. The DNA for the CDR3 is TGCACCAGCAGCCGGAGCGGGGGATACCAAGAGACCCAGTACTTC. It yields the protein CTSSRSGGYQETQYF.

In DNA, the CDR3 is TGTGCCAGCAGCTCGGACAGGTTAGGGTCCACTGAAGCTTTCTTT. Translating gives CASSSDRLGSTEAFF. The chain couples TRBV7-6 to TRBJ1-1, with 7 bases lining up with TRBD1. The germline V gene encodes CDR1 SGHVS and CDR2 FNYEAQ. Unmatched junction bases numbered 9, after V lost 4 bases and J lost 4 bases. The CDR3 sequence is 15 residues long.

As for this clone: The junction shows a germline mismatch at one end, possibly a read error. This chain connects TRBV7-9 to TRBJ1-1; D gene unclear. CDR3 length: 12 residues. Germline V gives CDR1 SEHNR, CDR2 FQNEAQ (reference sequence). The CDR3 here is CSSSFGAGEAFF. As DNA, the CDR3 is TGTTCCAGCAGCTTTGGTGCAGGTGAAGCTTTCTTT.

The chain joins TRBV2 to TRBJ2-3; perhaps TRBD2 as D (6 bases). V shed 6 bases and J shed 2 bases, with 12 bases lying between them. The CDR3 consists of 14 residues. The germline gives CDR1 SNHLY, CDR2 FYNNEI. DNA of the CDR3: TGTGCCAGCAGGGAGGGGCTCAACACAGATACGCAGTATTTT. This encodes CASREGLNTDTQYF.

V is TRBV5-1 and J is TRBJ2-3, with 14 bases matching TRBD2. This CDR3 spans 17 amino acids. Per germline, CDR1 SGHRS and CDR2 YFSETQ. The ends lost 0 bases at V and 3 bases at J; junction bases unmatched: 3. The CDR3 DNA reads as TGCGCCAGCAGCTTGGGACTAGCGGGGGGGCCTACAGATACGCAGTATTTT. This codes for CASSLGLAGGPTDTQYF.

V usage is TRBV11-2 and J usage is TRBJ1-1; D is unresolved. This CDR3 has 13 residues. Per germline, CDR1 SGHAT and CDR2 FQNNGV. V lost 4 bases and J lost 4, with 10 bases in between. CDR3 sequence: CASSSRVSTEAFF. CDR3 in DNA: TGTGCCAGCAGCTCCCGGGTAAGCACTGAAGCTTTCTTT.

This chain uses TRBV6-6 with TRBJ1-2, with TRBD1 matching 10 bases. Germline CDR1 MNHNY, CDR2 SVGAGI (reference sequence). The CDR3 runs to 12 residues. Trimming at V came to 5 bases and at J to 12 bases, leaving 6 bases not matched to a gene. CDR3 DNA sequence: TGTGCCAGCAGTGACAGGGGGCTGTGGGACACCTTC. The encoded protein is CASSDRGLWDTF.

This clone has just a few counts. The rearrangement uses TRBV7-6 and TRBJ1-2, with 9 bases lining up with TRBD1. Looked up from germline, CDR1 is SGHVS and CDR2 is FNYEAQ. The ends lost 5 bases at V and 8 bases at J; junction bases unmatched: 9. This CDR3 comprises 14 residues. Here the CDR3 reads CASSLPGQGRGYTF. CDR3 coding DNA: TGTGCCAGCAGCCTCCCGGGACAGGGTAGGGGCTACACCTTC.

For the CDR3, the DNA is TGTGCCAGCAGTGCCCGGCACGCAGGAGGCGATACGCAGTATTTT. Residues: CASSARHAGGDTQYF. This sequence joins TRBV5-4 and TRBJ2-3; the D gene is possibly TRBD2 (5 bases). Germline V lookup: CDR1 SGHNT, CDR2 YYREEE (reference sequence). V was trimmed by 5 bases and J by 6 bases, leaving 19 bases between them. The CDR3 is 15 residues long.